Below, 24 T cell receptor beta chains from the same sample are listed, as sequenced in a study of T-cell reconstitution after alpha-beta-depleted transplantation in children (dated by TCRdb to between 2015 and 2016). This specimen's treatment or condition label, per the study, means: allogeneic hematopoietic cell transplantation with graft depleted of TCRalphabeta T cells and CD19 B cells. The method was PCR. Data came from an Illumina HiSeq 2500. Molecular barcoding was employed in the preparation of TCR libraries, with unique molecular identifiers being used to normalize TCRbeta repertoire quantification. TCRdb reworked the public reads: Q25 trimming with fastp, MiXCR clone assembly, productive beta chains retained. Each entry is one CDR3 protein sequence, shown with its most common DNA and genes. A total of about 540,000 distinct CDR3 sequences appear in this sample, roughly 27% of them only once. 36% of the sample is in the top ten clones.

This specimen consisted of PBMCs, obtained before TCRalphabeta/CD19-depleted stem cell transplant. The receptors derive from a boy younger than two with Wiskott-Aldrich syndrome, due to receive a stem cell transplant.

CDR3 residues: CASSSIRTSGDEQFF. In DNA form, the CDR3 reads TGCGCCAGCAGCTCAATCCGGACTAGCGGGGATGAGCAGTTCTTC. The V call is TRBV5-1, the J call TRBJ2-1; the match to TRBD2 covers 12 bases. With V trimmed by 3 bases and J by 8 bases, 6 bases remained unmatched. The CDR3 runs to 15 residues. Germline CDR1 reads SGHRS; CDR2 reads YFSETQ. Filled out from reference TRBV5-1 and TRBJ2-1, the complete variable domain reads KAGVTQTPRYLIKTRGQQVTLSCSPISGHRSVSWYQQTPGQGLQFLFEYFSETQRNKGNFPGRFSGRQFSNSRSEMNVSTLELGDSALYLCASSSIRTSGDEQFFGPGTRLTVL.

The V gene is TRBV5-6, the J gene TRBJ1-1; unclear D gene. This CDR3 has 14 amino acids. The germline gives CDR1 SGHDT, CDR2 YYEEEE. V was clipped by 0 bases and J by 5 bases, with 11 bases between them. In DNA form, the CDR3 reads TGTGCCAGCAGCTTGGCTGCGGGTTTGACTGAAGCTTTCTTT. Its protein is CASSLAAGLTEAFF.

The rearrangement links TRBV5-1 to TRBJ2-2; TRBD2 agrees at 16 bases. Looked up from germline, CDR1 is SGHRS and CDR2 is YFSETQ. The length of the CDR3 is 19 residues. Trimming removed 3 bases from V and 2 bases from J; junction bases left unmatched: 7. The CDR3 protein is CASSSGLAGGPSNTGELFF. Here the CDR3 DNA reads TGCGCCAGCAGCTCGGGACTAGCGGGAGGGCCCTCTAACACCGGGGAGCTGTTTTTT.

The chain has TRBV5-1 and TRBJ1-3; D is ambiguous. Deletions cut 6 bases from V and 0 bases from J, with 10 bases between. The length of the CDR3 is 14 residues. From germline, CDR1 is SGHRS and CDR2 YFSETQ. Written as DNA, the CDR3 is TGCGCCAGCACCGACTCCCACTCTGGAAACACCATATATTTT. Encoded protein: CASTDSHSGNTIYF. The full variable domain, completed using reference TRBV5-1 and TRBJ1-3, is KAGVTQTPRYLIKTRGQQVTLSCSPISGHRSVSWYQQTPGQGLQFLFEYFSETQRNKGNFPGRFSGRQFSNSRSEMNVSTLELGDSALYLCASTDSHSGNTIYFGEGSWLTVV.

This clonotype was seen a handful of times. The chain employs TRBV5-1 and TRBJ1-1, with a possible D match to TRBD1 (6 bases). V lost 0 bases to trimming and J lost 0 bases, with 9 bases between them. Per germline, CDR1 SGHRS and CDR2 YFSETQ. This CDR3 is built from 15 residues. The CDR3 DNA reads TGCGCCAGCAGCTTGGCGGGGGCCGTGAACACTGAAGCTTTCTTT. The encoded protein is CASSLAGAVNTEAFF.

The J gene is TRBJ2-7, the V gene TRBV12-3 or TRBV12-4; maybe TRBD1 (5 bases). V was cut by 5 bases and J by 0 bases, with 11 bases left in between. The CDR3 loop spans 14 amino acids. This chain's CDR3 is CASSHAGFSYEQYF. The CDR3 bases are TGTGCCAGCAGTCATGCAGGGTTCTCCTACGAGCAGTACTTC.

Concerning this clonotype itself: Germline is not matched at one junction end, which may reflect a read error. CDR3 nucleotides: TGTGCCAGCAGCTTGCGGGACGGGCCCTACAATGAGCATTTCTTC. Its translation: CASSLRDGPYNEHFF. V usage is TRBV5-4 and J usage is TRBJ2-1, with D perhaps TRBD1 or TRBD2 (5 bases each). The CDR3 spans 15 residues. The germline V gene encodes CDR1 SGHNT and CDR2 YYREEE (reference sequence).

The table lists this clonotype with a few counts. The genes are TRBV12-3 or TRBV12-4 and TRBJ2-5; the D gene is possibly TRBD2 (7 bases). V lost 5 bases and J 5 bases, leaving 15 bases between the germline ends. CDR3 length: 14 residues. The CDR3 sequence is CASSPTQGGETQYF. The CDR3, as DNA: TGTGCCAGCAGTCCAACACAGGGAGGGGAGACCCAGTACTTC.

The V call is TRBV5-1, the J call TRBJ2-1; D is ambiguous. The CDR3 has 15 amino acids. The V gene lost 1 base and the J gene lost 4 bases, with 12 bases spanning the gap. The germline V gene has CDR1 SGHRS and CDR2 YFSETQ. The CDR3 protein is CASSLWSEIYNEQFF. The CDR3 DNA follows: TGCGCCAGCAGCTTGTGGTCAGAGATTTACAATGAGCAGTTCTTC. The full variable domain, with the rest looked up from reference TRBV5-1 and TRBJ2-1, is KAGVTQTPRYLIKTRGQQVTLSCSPISGHRSVSWYQQTPGQGLQFLFEYFSETQRNKGNFPGRFSGRQFSNSRSEMNVSTLELGDSALYLCASSLWSEIYNEQFFGPGTRLTVL.

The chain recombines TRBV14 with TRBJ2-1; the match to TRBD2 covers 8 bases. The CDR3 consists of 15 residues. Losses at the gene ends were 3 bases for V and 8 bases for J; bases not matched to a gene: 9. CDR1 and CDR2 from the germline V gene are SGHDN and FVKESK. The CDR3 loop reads CASSHWREVRDEQFF. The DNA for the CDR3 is TGTGCCAGCAGCCACTGGCGGGAGGTCCGCGATGAGCAGTTCTTC.

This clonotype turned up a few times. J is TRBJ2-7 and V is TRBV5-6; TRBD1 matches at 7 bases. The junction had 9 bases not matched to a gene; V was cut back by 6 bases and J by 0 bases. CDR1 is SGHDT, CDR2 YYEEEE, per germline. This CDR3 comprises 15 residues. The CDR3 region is CASKTVRDSSYEQYF. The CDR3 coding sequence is TGTGCCAGCAAAACTGTCCGGGACAGCTCCTACGAGCAGTACTTC. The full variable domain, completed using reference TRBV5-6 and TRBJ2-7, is DAGVTQSPTHLIKTRGQQVTLRCSPKSGHDTVSWYQQALGQGPQFIFQYYEEEERQRGNFPDRFSGHQFPNYSSELNVNALLLGDSALYLCASKTVRDSSYEQYFGPGTRLTVT.

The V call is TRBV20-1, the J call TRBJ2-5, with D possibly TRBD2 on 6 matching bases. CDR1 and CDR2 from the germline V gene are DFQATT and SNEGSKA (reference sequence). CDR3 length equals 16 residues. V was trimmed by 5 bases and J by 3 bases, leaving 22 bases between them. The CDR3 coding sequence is TGCAGTGCTTATTACCAAAGAGGAGGGGTCGAAGAGACCCAGTACTTC. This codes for CSAYYQRGGVEETQYF.

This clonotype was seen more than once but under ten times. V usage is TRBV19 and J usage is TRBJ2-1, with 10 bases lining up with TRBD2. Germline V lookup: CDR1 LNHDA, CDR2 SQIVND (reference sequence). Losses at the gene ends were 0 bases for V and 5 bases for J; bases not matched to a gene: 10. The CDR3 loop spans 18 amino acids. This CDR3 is CASSIDRASGSFHNEQFF. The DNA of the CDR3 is TGTGCCAGTAGTATAGATAGGGCTAGCGGGAGTTTCCACAATGAGCAGTTCTTC.

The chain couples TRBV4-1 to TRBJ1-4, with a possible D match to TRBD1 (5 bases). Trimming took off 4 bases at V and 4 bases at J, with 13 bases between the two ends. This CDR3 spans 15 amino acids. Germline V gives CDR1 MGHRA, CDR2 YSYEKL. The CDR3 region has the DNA TGCGCCAGCAGCCGATCGACAGAGGGTAATGAAAAACTGTTTTTT. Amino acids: CASSRSTEGNEKLFF.

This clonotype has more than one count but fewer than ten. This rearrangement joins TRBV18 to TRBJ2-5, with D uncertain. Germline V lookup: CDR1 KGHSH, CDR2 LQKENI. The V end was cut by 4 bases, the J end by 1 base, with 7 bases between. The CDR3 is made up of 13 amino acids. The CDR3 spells CASSLSTQETQYF. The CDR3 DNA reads TGTGCCAGCTCACTCTCTACCCAAGAGACCCAGTACTTC.

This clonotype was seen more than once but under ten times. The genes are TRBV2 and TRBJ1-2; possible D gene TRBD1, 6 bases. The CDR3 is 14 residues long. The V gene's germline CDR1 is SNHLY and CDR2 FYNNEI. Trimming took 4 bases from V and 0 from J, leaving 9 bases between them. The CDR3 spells CASSGTDANYGYTF. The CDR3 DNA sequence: TGTGCCAGCAGTGGGACAGATGCTAACTATGGCTACACCTTC.

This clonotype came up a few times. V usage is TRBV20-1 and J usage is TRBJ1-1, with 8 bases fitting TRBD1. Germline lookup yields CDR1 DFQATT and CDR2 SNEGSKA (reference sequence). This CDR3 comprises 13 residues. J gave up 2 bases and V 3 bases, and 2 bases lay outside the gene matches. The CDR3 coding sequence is TGCAGTGCTAGGACAGGGGCAAACACTGAAGCTTTCTTT. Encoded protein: CSARTGANTEAFF.

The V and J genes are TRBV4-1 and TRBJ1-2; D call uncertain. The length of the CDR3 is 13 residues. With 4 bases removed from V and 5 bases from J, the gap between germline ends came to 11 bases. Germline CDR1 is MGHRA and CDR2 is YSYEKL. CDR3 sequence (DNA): TGCGCCAGCAGCCGAGTCGGCGCGTATGGCTACACCTTC. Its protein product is CASSRVGAYGYTF.

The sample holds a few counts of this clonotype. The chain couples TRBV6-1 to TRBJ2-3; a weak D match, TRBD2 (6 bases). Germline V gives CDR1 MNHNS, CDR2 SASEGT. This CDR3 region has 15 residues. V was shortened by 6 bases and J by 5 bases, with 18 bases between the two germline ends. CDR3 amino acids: CASRPTGTPGDTQYF. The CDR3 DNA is TGTGCCAGCAGGCCCACCGGGACTCCCGGAGATACGCAGTATTTT.

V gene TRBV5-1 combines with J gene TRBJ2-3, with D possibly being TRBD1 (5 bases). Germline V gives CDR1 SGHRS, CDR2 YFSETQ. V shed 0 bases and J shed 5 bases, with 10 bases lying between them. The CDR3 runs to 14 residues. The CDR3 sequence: CASSLARTIDTQYF. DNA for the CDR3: TGCGCCAGCAGCTTGGCCCGGACAATAGATACGCAGTATTTT. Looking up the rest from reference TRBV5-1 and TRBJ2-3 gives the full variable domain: KAGVTQTPRYLIKTRGQQVTLSCSPISGHRSVSWYQQTPGQGLQFLFEYFSETQRNKGNFPGRFSGRQFSNSRSEMNVSTLELGDSALYLCASSLARTIDTQYFGPGTRLTVL.

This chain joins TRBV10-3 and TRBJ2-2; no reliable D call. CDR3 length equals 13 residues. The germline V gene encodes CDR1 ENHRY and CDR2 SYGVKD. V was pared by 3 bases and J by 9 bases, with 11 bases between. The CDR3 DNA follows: TGTGCCATCAGTGACAAGGGTAGCAGGGAGCTGTTTTTT. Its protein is CAISDKGSRELFF.

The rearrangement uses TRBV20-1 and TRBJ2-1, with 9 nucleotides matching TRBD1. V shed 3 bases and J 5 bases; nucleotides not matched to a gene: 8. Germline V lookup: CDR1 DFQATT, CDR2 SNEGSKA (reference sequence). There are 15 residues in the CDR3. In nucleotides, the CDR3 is TGCAGTGCTAGGACCGGGACAGGGCTCAACAATGAGCAGTTCTTC. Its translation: CSARTGTGLNNEQFF.

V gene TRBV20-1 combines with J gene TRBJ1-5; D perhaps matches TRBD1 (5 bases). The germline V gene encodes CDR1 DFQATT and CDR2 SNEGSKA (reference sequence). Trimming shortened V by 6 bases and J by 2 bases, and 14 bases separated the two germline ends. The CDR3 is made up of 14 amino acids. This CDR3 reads CSAIPGRCNQPQHF. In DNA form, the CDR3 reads TGCAGTGCGATACCGGGACGTTGCAATCAGCCCCAGCATTTT.

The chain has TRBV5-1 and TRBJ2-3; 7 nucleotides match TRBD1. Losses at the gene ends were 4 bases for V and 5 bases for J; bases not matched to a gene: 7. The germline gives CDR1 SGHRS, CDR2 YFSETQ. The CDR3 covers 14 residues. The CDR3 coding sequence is TGCGCCAGCAGCGAAATCGCAGGGGGAGATACGCAGTATTTT. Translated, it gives CASSEIAGGDTQYF.